This TCR beta chain was sequenced for a study of tumor and adjacent non-tumor tissue in lung cancer. In germline, CDR1 is MNHEY, CDR2 SVGEGT. The CDR3 totals 15 residues. TCRbeta libraries were built with three rounds of nested PCR, modified from ARM-PCR. Using its own MiXCR run on the multiplex PCR reads, TCRdb lists one record per CDR3 protein. Of 98,000 or so distinct CDR3 sequences listed, 80% are singletons. Remarks on this clonotype: Its antigen is not identified. No conserved phenylalanine or tryptophan ends this CDR3, so it is likely a read error.

Study-wide points: In normal lung, the top 100 clones were significantly more dominant than in tumor. Compared with tumor, normal lung showed significantly lower TCR diversity.

The template was RNA from unsorted bulk tissue. Distant lung tissue was collected more than 3 cm away from the tumor edge. The sequencing input was distant non-tumor lung tissue. The chain recombines TRBV6-2 or TRBV6-3 with TRBJ1-1, with D unresolved. The receptor was isolated from a man in his sixties with small cell lung cancer. The CDR3 DNA reads TGTGCCAGCAGTGAGGTGGCACCGGTTTATTCTGATGCTTTCTTA. Protein product: CASSEVAPVYSDAFL.